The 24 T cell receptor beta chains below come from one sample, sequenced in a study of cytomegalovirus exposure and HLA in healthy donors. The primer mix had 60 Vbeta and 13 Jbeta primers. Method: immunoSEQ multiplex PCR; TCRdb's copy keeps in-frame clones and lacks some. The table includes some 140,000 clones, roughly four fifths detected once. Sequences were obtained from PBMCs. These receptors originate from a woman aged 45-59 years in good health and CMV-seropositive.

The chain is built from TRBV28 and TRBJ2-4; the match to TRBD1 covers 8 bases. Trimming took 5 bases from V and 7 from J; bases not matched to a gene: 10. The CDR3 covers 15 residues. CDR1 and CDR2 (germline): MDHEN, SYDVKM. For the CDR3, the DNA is TGTGCCAGCAGTGACCTCCAGGGGGCGCGGAACATTCAGTACTTC. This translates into CASSDLQGARNIQYF.

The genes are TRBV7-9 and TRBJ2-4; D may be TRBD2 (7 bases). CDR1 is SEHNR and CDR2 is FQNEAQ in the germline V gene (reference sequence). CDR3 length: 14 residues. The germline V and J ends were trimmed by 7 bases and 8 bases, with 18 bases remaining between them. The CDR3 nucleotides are TGTGCCAGCACTCGCTCACAGGGAGGGGACATTCAGTACTTC. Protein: CASTRSQGGDIQYF.

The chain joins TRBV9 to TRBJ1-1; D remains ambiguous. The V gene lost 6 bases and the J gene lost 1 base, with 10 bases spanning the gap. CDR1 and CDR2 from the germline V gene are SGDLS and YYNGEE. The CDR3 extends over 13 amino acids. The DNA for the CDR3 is TGTGCCAGCACGCCGGGATCGAACACTGAAGCTTTCTTT. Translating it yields CASTPGSNTEAFF.

The DNA for the CDR3 is TGCGCCAGCAGCCTCTGGGCTCGGGGGTCCCACGAGCAGTACTTC. Amino acids: CASSLWARGSHEQYF. The chain joins TRBV4-1 to TRBJ2-7; D might be TRBD2 (6 bases). Trimming cost V 4 bases and J 5 bases, with 18 bases left between them. Looked up from germline, CDR1 is MGHRA and CDR2 is YSYEKL. This CDR3 has 15 residues.

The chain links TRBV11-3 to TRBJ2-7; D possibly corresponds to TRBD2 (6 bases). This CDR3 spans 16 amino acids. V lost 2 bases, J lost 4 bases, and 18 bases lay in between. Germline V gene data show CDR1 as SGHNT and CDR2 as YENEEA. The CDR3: CASSLTQAEGTYEQYF. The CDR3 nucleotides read TGTGCCAGCAGCTTAACGCAGGCTGAAGGGACTTACGAGCAGTACTTC.

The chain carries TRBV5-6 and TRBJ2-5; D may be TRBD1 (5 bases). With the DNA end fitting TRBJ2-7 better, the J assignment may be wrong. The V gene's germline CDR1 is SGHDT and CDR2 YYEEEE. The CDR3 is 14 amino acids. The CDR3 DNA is TGTGCCAGCACTTGGGGCAGGCCCTCCTACGAGCAGTACTTC. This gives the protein CASTWGRPSYEQYF.

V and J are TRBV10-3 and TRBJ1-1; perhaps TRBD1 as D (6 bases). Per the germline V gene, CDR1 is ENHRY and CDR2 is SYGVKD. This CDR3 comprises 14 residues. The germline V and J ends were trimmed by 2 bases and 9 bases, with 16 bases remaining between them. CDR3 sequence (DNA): TGTGCCATCAGTGAGCCCGGGACACGCAACAAAGCTTTCTTT. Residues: CAISEPGTRNKAFF.

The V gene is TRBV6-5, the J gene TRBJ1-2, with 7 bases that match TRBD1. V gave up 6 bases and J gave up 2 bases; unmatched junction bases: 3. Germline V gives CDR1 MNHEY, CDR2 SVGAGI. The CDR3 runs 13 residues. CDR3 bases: TGTGCCAGCAGCGAGGGACAGAACTATGGCTACACCTTC. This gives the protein CASSEGQNYGYTF.

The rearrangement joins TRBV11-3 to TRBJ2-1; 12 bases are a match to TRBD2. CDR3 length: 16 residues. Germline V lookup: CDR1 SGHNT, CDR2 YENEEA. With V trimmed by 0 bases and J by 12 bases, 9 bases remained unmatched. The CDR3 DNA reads TGTGCCAGCAGCTTAGATTTAGCTAGCGGGGGGGCCCGGCAGTTCTTC. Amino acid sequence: CASSLDLASGGARQFF.

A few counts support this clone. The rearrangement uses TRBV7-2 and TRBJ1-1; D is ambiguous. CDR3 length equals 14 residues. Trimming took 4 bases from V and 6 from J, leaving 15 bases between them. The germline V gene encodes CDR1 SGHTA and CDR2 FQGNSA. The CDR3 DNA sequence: TGTGCCAGCAGCTCCAGGTCCGGGAAGGCTGAAGCTTTCTTT. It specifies CASSSRSGKAEAFF.

The CDR3 is CASSESWTSYEQYF. The CDR3 coding sequence is TGTGCCAGCAGTGAATCGTGGACTAGCTACGAGCAGTACTTC. The rearrangement joins TRBV6-1 to TRBJ2-7, with TRBD2 matching over 7 bases. With 2 bases clipped from V and 3 bases from J, the junction kept 4 bases outside the gene matches. This CDR3 is built from 14 residues. Germline V gene data show CDR1 as MNHNS and CDR2 as SASEGT.

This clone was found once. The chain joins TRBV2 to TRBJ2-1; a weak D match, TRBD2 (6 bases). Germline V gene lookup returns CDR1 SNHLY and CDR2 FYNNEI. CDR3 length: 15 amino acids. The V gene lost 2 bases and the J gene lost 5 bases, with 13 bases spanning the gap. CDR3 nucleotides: TGTGCCAGCAGTGAACAGGCTAGCGCTGACAATGAGCAGTTCTTC. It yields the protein CASSEQASADNEQFF.

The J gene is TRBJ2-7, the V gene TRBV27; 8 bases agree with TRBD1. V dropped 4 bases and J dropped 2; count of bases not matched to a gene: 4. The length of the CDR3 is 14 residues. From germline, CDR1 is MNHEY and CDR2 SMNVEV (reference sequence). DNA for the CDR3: TGTGCCAGCAGTTCCTCCAGGGGGCCCTACGAGCAGTACTTC. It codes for CASSSSRGPYEQYF.

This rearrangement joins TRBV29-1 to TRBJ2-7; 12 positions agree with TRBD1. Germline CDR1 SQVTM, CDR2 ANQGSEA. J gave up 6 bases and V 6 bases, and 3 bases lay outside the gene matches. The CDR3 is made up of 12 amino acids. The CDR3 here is CSVGQGAREQYF. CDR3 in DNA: TGCAGCGTGGGACAGGGGGCTCGCGAGCAGTACTTC.

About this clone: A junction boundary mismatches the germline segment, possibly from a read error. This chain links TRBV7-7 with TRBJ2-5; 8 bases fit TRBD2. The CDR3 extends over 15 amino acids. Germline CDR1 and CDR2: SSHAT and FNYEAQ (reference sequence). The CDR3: CASSPLARGGETQYF. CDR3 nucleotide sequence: TGTGCTAGCAGCCCTCTCGCACGGGGGGGAGAGACCCAGTACTTC.

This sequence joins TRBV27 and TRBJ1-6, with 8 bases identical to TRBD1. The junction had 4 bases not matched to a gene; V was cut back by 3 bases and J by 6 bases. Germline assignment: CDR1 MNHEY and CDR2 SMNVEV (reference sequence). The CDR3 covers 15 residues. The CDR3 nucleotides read TGTGCCAGCAGTTTTACCGGGACAGGTAATTCACCCCTCCACTTT. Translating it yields CASSFTGTGNSPLHF.

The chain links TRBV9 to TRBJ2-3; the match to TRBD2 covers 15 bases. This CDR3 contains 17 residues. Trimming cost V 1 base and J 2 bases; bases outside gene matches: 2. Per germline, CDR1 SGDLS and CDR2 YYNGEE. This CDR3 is CASSVRTSGGDTDTQYF. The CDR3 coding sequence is TGTGCCAGCAGCGTACGGACTAGCGGGGGGGACACAGATACGCAGTATTTT.

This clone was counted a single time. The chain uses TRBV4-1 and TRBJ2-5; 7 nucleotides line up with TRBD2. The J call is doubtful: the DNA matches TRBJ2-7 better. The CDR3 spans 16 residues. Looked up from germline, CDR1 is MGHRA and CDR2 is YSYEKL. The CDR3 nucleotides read TGCGCCAGCAGCCAAGATGGCAGCGGGGCCTTATACGAGCAGTACTTC. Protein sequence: CASSQDGSGALYEQYF.

The CDR3 nucleotides are TGTGCCAGCAGCTTTGGGCCTGGGGCCAACGTCCTGACTTTC. Protein product: CASSFGPGANVLTF. This sequence joins TRBV5-4 and TRBJ2-6; no reliable D call. V was pared by 2 bases and J by 2 bases, with 5 bases between. This CDR3 contains 14 residues. Germline V CDR1 and CDR2: SGHNT, YYREEE (reference sequence).

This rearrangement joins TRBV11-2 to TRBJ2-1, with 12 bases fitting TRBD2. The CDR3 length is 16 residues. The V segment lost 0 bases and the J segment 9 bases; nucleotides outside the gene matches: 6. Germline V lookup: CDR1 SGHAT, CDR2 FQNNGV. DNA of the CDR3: TGTGCCAGCAGCTTAGATCCGGGACTAGCGGGTGGTGAGCAGTTCTTC. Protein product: CASSLDPGLAGGEQFF.

As DNA, the CDR3 is TGTGCCAGCAGCTTGGGGAGCGAAGAGACCCAGTACTTC. Residues: CASSLGSEETQYF. The rearrangement links TRBV9 to TRBJ2-5; the D gene is possibly TRBD2 (5 bases). The CDR3 sequence is 13 residues long. CDR1 SGDLS and CDR2 YYNGEE come from the germline V gene. Trimming pared 4 bases from V and 3 bases from J, leaving 10 bases between.

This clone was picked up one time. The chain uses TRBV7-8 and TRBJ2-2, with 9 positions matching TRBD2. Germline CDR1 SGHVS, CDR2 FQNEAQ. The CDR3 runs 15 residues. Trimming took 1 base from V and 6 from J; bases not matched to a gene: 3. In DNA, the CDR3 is TGTGCCAGCAGCTTAGTAGCGGGGGTGGCCGGGGAGCTGTTTTTT. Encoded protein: CASSLVAGVAGELFF. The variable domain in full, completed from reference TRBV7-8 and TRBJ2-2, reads GAGVSQSPRYKVAKRGQDVALRCDPISGHVSLFWYQQALGQGPEFLTYFQNEAQLDKSGLPSDRFFAERPEGSVSTLKIQRTQQEDSAVYLCASSLVAGVAGELFFGEGSRLTVL.

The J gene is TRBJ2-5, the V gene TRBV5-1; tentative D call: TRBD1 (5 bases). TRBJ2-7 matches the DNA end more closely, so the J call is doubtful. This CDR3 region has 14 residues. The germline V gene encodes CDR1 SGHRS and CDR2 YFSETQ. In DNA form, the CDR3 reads TGCGCCAGCAGCTTGGTGCTAGGGGTACACGAGCAGTACTTC. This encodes CASSLVLGVHEQYF.

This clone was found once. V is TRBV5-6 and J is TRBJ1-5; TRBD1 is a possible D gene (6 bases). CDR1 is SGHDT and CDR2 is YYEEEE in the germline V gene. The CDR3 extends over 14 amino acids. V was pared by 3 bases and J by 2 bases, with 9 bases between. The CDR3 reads CASSSRGRNQPQHF. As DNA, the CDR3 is TGTGCCAGCAGCTCCAGGGGACGCAATCAGCCCCAGCATTTT. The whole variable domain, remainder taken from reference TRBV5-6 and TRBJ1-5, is DAGVTQSPTHLIKTRGQQVTLRCSPKSGHDTVSWYQQALGQGPQFIFQYYEEEERQRGNFPDRFSGHQFPNYSSELNVNALLLGDSALYLCASSSRGRNQPQHFGDGTRLSIL.